These 24 T cell receptor beta chains came from one sample sequenced in a study of T cell responses to AZD1222 COVID-19 vaccine. Here immunoSEQ multiplex PCR was the method, and the copy in TCRdb shows in-frame clones only, minus some. The table lists about 130,000 clones, 85% to 90% of them singletons. The source material was peripheral blood, sampled on day 0 of AZD1222 vaccination. Source of these receptors: an adult in good health.

J is TRBJ2-3 and V is TRBV20-1; D remains ambiguous. V was cut by 4 bases and J by 4 bases, with 6 bases left in between. This CDR3 is 11 amino acids long. Germline V CDR1 and CDR2: DFQATT, SNEGSKA (reference sequence). DNA for the CDR3: TGCAGTGCTAAGTTGTCAGATACGCAGTATTTT. Translating gives CSAKLSDTQYF.

This chain connects TRBV27 to TRBJ1-1, with D possibly TRBD1 on 5 matching bases. V lost 7 bases and J 4 bases, leaving 10 bases between the germline ends. The V gene's germline CDR1 is MNHEY and CDR2 SMNVEV (reference sequence). The CDR3 totals 12 residues. This CDR3 reads CASKDQGTEAFF. CDR3 DNA: TGTGCCAGCAAGGATCAGGGCACTGAAGCTTTCTTT.

The chain recombines TRBV28 with TRBJ1-5; 7 positions agree with TRBD1. CDR1 MDHEN and CDR2 SYDVKM come from the germline V gene. The V segment lost 2 bases and the J segment 7 bases; nucleotides outside the gene matches: 8. This CDR3 comprises 15 residues. The CDR3 coding sequence is TGTGCCAGCAGTTTAGGAACAGGGGAGAACCAGCCCCAGCATTTT. Protein sequence: CASSLGTGENQPQHF.

In its sample, this clone was seen a few times. V gene TRBV19 combines with J gene TRBJ1-2; no clear D gene. The CDR3 is 12 amino acids. V lost 2 bases to trimming and J lost 5 bases, with 6 bases between them. Germline CDR1 reads LNHDA; CDR2 reads SQIVND (reference sequence). Here the CDR3 reads CASSISGYGYTF. The CDR3 DNA sequence: TGTGCCAGTAGTATAAGCGGTTATGGCTACACCTTC.

This clone is a singleton in its sample. The chain links TRBV23-1 to TRBJ1-5; the D gene is possibly TRBD1 (6 bases). TRBV23-1 is recorded as an ORF, its role being uncertain. This CDR3 has 15 amino acids. Trimming pared 2 bases from V and 2 bases from J, leaving 10 bases between. CDR3 amino acids: CASSQGRGGNQPQHF. The DNA of the CDR3 is TGCGCCAGCAGTCAAGGCAGGGGAGGCAATCAGCCCCAGCATTTT.

The J gene is TRBJ1-2, the V gene TRBV9; D may be TRBD1 (6 bases). CDR3 size: 16 residues. The V end was cut by 3 bases, the J end by 1 base, with 16 bases between. Germline V gene sequence: CDR1 SGDLS, CDR2 YYNGEE. The CDR3 bases are TGTGCCAGCAGCGAGCCATCCAGGGGAGGTAACTATGGCTACACCTTC. Protein product: CASSEPSRGGNYGYTF.

The chain links TRBV4-1 to TRBJ2-1; D is ambiguous. V was clipped by 0 bases and J by 6 bases, with 9 bases between them. The CDR3 is 14 amino acids. Germline-derived CDR1 and CDR2 are MGHRA and YSYEKL. In nucleotides, the CDR3 is TGCGCCAGCAGCCAAGATCCCAGGAGCAATGAGCAGTTCTTC. This translates into CASSQDPRSNEQFF.

There are a few counts of this clone. This chain connects TRBV7-2 to TRBJ1-6; D unclear. This CDR3 region has 13 residues. Between the trimmed V and J ends, which lost 1 base and 7 bases, there was a span of 5 bases. Per germline, CDR1 SGHTA and CDR2 FQGNSA. As DNA, the CDR3 is TGTGCCAGCAGCTTAGAGAGGAATTCACCCCTCCACTTT. As protein: CASSLERNSPLHF.

The chain combines TRBV7-2 with TRBJ1-4; 9 bases map to TRBD1. J was trimmed by 7 bases and V by 3 bases; bases with no gene match: 3. Germline CDR1 and CDR2: SGHTA and FQGNSA. The CDR3 is made up of 14 amino acids. CDR3 sequence: CASSLGQGGEKLFF. In DNA form, the CDR3 reads TGTGCCAGCAGCTTGGGACAGGGAGGTGAAAAACTGTTTTTT.

This clone was recorded a few times. V and J are TRBV10-3 and TRBJ1-5; D uncertain. The CDR3 sequence is 14 residues long. Germline values: CDR1 ENHRY, CDR2 SYGVKD. V dropped 0 bases and J dropped 5 bases, with 8 bases sitting between them. CDR3 sequence: CAISESREDQPQHF. The CDR3 DNA follows: TGTGCCATCAGTGAGTCAAGGGAGGATCAGCCCCAGCATTTT.

There are a few counts of this clone. The chain has TRBV6-4 and TRBJ2-2, with D uncertain. The CDR3 has 13 residues. Germline loops: CDR1 MRHNA, CDR2 SNTAGT. Trimming cost V 4 bases and J 6 bases, with 9 bases left between them. CDR3 loop: CASSVRVAGELFF. The DNA of the CDR3 is TGTGCCAGCAGTGTAAGGGTGGCCGGGGAGCTGTTTTTT.

The V call is TRBV29-1, the J call TRBJ2-1; D may be TRBD1 (5 bases). This CDR3 has 13 residues. From germline, CDR1 is SQVTM and CDR2 ANQGSEA. The V end lost 2 bases, the J end lost 9 bases, and 14 bases lay between the germline ends. CDR3: CSVERGTRGEQFF. The CDR3 region has the DNA TGCAGCGTTGAACGTGGAACAAGGGGTGAGCAGTTCTTC.

Comment on this clone: Different DNA sequences within this sample yield the same CDR3. The chain joins TRBV4-3 to TRBJ1-5, with D unclear. Germline loops: CDR1 LGHNA, CDR2 YSLEER. The CDR3 consists of 15 residues. The V gene lost 0 bases and the J gene lost 0 bases, with 6 bases spanning the gap. In nucleotides, the CDR3 is TGCGCCAGCAGCCAAGAAGCACCTAGCAATCAGCCCCAGCATTTT. Translation: CASSQEAPSNQPQHF.

The gene calls are TRBV6-5 and TRBJ1-6; 9 bases are shared with TRBD1. The CDR3 length is 15 residues. J gave up 7 bases and V 1 base, and 2 bases lay outside the gene matches. CDR1 and CDR2 from the germline V gene are MNHEY and SVGAGI. CDR3 residues: CASSYFGTGNSPLHF. In DNA form, the CDR3 reads TGTGCCAGCAGTTACTTCGGGACAGGGAATTCACCCCTCCACTTT.

The chain uses TRBV6-6 and TRBJ2-5; 7 bases line up with TRBD2. The CDR3 extends over 13 amino acids. V trimming: 2 bases; J trimming: 7 bases; junction bases outside the gene matches: 4. The germline CDR1 and CDR2 sequences are MNHNY and SVGAGI (reference sequence). The CDR3 region is CASSYGEGATQYF. For the CDR3, the DNA is TGTGCCAGCAGTTACGGGGAGGGCGCGACCCAGTACTTC.

V usage is TRBV4-1 and J usage is TRBJ1-2; D possibly corresponds to TRBD1 (5 bases). CDR3 length: 14 residues. Deletions cut 1 base from V and 5 bases from J, with 11 bases between. The germline V gene has CDR1 MGHRA and CDR2 YSYEKL. The CDR3 spells CASSQASGRYGYTF. DNA for the CDR3: TGCGCCAGCAGCCAAGCTTCAGGGAGGTATGGCTACACCTTC.

J is TRBJ2-4 and V is TRBV9; 7 positions match TRBD1. The CDR3 consists of 13 residues. The germline V gene encodes CDR1 SGDLS and CDR2 YYNGEE. Trimming took 5 bases from V and 7 from J; bases not matched to a gene: 6. DNA for the CDR3: TGTGCCAGCAGTCGGGACAGAGGGAACATTCAGTACTTC. This encodes CASSRDRGNIQYF. Full variable domain (missing parts from reference TRBV9 and TRBJ2-4): DSGVTQTPKHLITATGQRVTLRCSPRSGDLSVYWYQQSLDQGLQFLIQYYNGEERAKGNILERFSAQQFPDLHSELNLSSLELGDSALYFCASSRDRGNIQYFGAGTRLSVL.

The rearrangement links TRBV7-3 to TRBJ1-1; no clear D gene. V lost 3 bases to trimming and J lost 4 bases, with 9 bases between them. Germline V CDR1 and CDR2: SGHTA, FQGTGA. The CDR3 is 13 residues long. The CDR3 DNA is TGTGCCAGCAGCTTCTCGGGGAGCACTGAAGCTTTCTTT. It translates to CASSFSGSTEAFF.

The chain employs TRBV21-1 and TRBJ2-5; the table's D gene call, TRBD1, was not cross checked with the DNA. TRBV21-1 counts as a pseudogene. This CDR3 has 15 amino acids. The CDR3 nucleotides read TGTGCCAGCAGCACCAGGCAGGGCAACCAAGAGACCCAGTACTTC. It encodes CASSTRQGNQETQYF.

The J gene is TRBJ2-7, the V gene TRBV7-2; TRBD2 aligns across 14 bases. The junction had 8 bases not matched to a gene; V was cut back by 4 bases and J by 3 bases. The CDR3 covers 17 residues. The germline V gene encodes CDR1 SGHTA and CDR2 FQGNSA. The CDR3 nucleotides read TGTGCCAGCAGCTCAACCGGACTAGCGGGGGGACGCTACGAGCAGTACTTC. Its protein is CASSSTGLAGGRYEQYF.

The chain joins TRBV7-3 to TRBJ2-1; 10 bases agree with TRBD1. CDR1 and CDR2 from the germline V gene are SGHTA and FQGTGA. The CDR3 consists of 16 residues. The V and J ends lost 0 bases and 7 bases, in that order; junction bases with no gene match: 6. CDR3 protein: CASSLTGQGFRNEQFF. The CDR3 DNA reads as TGTGCCAGCAGCTTAACGGGACAGGGGTTTAGGAATGAGCAGTTCTTC.

The J gene is TRBJ2-2, the V gene TRBV7-9; D is undetermined. Per germline, CDR1 SEHNR and CDR2 FQNEAQ (reference sequence). The V end lost 2 bases, the J end lost 5 bases, and 6 bases lay between the germline ends. The CDR3 spans 13 residues. CDR3 nucleotides: TGTGCCAGCAGCTTATCTTCTACCGGGGAGCTGTTTTTT. Amino acid sequence: CASSLSSTGELFF.

The chain employs TRBV19 and TRBJ2-3; perhaps TRBD2 as D (6 bases). Germline V lookup: CDR1 LNHDA, CDR2 SQIVND (reference sequence). This CDR3 is 17 amino acids long. V was trimmed by 3 bases and J by 2 bases, leaving 18 bases between them. In DNA, the CDR3 is TGTGCCAGTAGTATTGGGGCACGGGCGGGAAACACAGATACGCAGTATTTT. Protein sequence: CASSIGARAGNTDTQYF. The complete variable domain, with remaining parts taken from reference TRBV19 and TRBJ2-3, reads DGGITQSPKYLFRKEGQNVTLSCEQNLNHDAMYWYRQDPGQGLRLIYYSQIVNDFQKGDIAEGYSVSREKKESFPLTVTSAQKNPTAFYLCASSIGARAGNTDTQYFGPGTRLTVL.

This chain links TRBV5-1 with TRBJ1-5, with D possibly matching TRBD1 (5 bases). Trimming cost V 2 bases and J 7 bases, with 10 bases left between them. Germline values: CDR1 SGHRS, CDR2 YFSETQ. The CDR3 spans 13 residues. The CDR3 sequence is CASSFLGDQPQHF. The CDR3 coding sequence is TGCGCCAGCAGCTTCTTAGGGGACCAGCCCCAGCATTTT. Together with reference TRBV5-1 and TRBJ1-5, the CDR3 gives the full variable domain: KAGVTQTPRYLIKTRGQQVTLSCSPISGHRSVSWYQQTPGQGLQFLFEYFSETQRNKGNFPGRFSGRQFSNSRSEMNVSTLELGDSALYLCASSFLGDQPQHFGDGTRLSIL.